A single sample is the source of the 8 T cell receptor beta chains below, sequenced in a study of human T cells and chemical hapten exposure. The time point is: patch test 3, about 24 weeks after DPC sensitization. Treatment reported: therapeutic diphenylcyclopropenone sensitization with weekly scalp DPC. TCRdb used MiXCR to reprocess the RACE reads, holding one entry per CDR3 protein. Among about 200,000 distinct CDR3 sequences listed, around 25% were seen once. The sample in question was whole blood, obtained in connection with sensitization to the hapten diphenylcyclopropenone (DPC). The receptors were gathered from a woman in her thirties or forties with alopecia areata. Some clones in this sample may be carry-over from other donors' samples.

This chain links TRBV5-1 with TRBJ2-3; no reliable D call. Trimming removed 4 bases at V and 4 bases at J, with 7 bases between. The CDR3 runs 12 residues. Germline V lookup: CDR1 SGHRS, CDR2 YFSETQ. In nucleotides, the CDR3 is TGCGCCAGCAGCGACCCCCCAGATACGCAGTATTTT. Translated: CASSDPPDTQYF.

The chain carries TRBV27 and TRBJ2-7; possibly TRBD1 or TRBD2 for D (5 bases each). The germline gives CDR1 MNHEY, CDR2 SMNVEV (reference sequence). The V end was cut by 3 bases, the J end by 8 bases, with 8 bases between. The CDR3 consists of 11 residues. As DNA, the CDR3 is TGTGCCAGCAGTTTGGGGGTCAAGCAGTACTTC. It specifies CASSLGVKQYF.

This clonotype was seen a handful of times. This chain connects TRBV5-6 to TRBJ1-2; D gene uncertain. The V end lost 3 bases, the J end lost 4 bases, and 4 bases lay between the germline ends. Looked up from germline, CDR1 is SGHDT and CDR2 is YYEEEE. This CDR3 has 11 residues. Here the CDR3 DNA reads TGTGCCAGCAGCTGGGCCTATGGCTACACCTTC. Amino acids: CASSWAYGYTF.

J is TRBJ2-7 and V is TRBV6-5; 9 bases match TRBD1. Germline V lookup: CDR1 MNHEY, CDR2 SVGAGI. This CDR3 region has 13 residues. The ends lost 5 bases at V and 6 bases at J; junction bases unmatched: 5. The CDR3 sequence: CASSTGTGIEQYF. CDR3 DNA sequence: TGTGCCAGCAGTACCGGGACAGGGATCGAGCAGTACTTC.

V and J are TRBV7-8 and TRBJ1-2, with D possibly matching TRBD1 (5 bases). Trimming took 1 base from V and 4 from J, leaving 16 bases between them. There are 16 residues in the CDR3. Per germline, CDR1 SGHVS and CDR2 FQNEAQ. CDR3 bases: TGTGCCAGCAGCTTAGAACGACAGAAAGGCGCCTATGGCTACACCTTC. The encoded protein is CASSLERQKGAYGYTF.

This rearrangement joins TRBV6-6 to TRBJ1-5, with unresolved D. In germline, CDR1 is MNHNY, CDR2 SVGAGI (reference sequence). The V and J ends lost 2 bases and 7 bases respectively, with 6 bases between them. The CDR3 is made up of 12 amino acids. Here the CDR3 reads CASSYRSQPQHF. For the CDR3, the DNA is TGTGCCAGCAGTTACCGAAGCCAGCCCCAGCATTTT.

This clonotype was seen only a few times. This rearrangement joins TRBV12-3 or TRBV12-4 to TRBJ2-2, with D possibly matching TRBD2 (5 bases). This CDR3 has 14 residues. V lost 8 bases and J 7 bases, leaving 17 bases between the germline ends. The CDR3 loop reads CASRELEAGGELFF. In DNA, the CDR3 is TGTGCCAGCCGAGAACTCGAGGCGGGCGGGGAGCTGTTTTTT.

J is TRBJ1-2 and V is TRBV25-1; maybe TRBD1 (6 bases). The germline CDR1 and CDR2 sequences are MGHDK and SYGVNS. The CDR3 is made up of 13 amino acids. V lost 5 bases, J lost 8 bases, and 15 bases lay in between. The DNA for the CDR3 is TGTGCCAGCAGTTTACAGGGATCTTACGGCTACACCTTC. Translated: CASSLQGSYGYTF.